This TCR beta chain is from a study of T cell changes during pregnancy in multiple sclerosis. Sequenced by immunoSEQ multiplex PCR; TCRdb stores in-frame clones only, minus some. Among roughly 37,000 clones, 91% were seen once, and the ten largest hold 0.45% to 0.55%. J gave up 6 bases and V 4 bases, and 10 bases lay outside the gene matches. Germline V gene lookup returns CDR1 LGHNA and CDR2 YNFKEQ. The CDR3 is 16 residues long. Material: CD4+ T cells from peripheral blood mononuclear cells, obtained in the second trimester of pregnancy. The receptor was derived from a female donor in good health, enrolled as a control in a pregnancy study. The chain uses TRBV4-2 and TRBJ2-3; 10 nucleotides agree with TRBD2. DNA of the CDR3: TGTGCCAGCAGCCCCAGTCTAGCGGGGGCCGGGGATACGCAGTATTTT. Its translation: CASSPSLAGAGDTQYF.